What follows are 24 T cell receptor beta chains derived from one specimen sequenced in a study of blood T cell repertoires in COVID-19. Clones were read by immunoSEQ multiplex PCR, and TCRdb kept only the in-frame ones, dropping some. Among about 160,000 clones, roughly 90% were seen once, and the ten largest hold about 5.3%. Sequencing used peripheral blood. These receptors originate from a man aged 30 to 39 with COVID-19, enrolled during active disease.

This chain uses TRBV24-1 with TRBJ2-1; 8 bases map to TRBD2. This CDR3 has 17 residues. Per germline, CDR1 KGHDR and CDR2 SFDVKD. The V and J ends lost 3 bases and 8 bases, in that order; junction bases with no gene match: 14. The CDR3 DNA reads TGTGCCACCAGTGATAGAAGCGGGAGTCCCATCAGTGATGAGCAGTTCTTC. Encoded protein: CATSDRSGSPISDEQFF.

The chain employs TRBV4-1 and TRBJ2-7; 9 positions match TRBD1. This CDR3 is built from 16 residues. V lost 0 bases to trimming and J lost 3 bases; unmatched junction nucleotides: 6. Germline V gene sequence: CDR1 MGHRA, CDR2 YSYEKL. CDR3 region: CASSQDLGTGFYEQYF. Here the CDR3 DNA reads TGCGCCAGCAGCCAAGATCTAGGGACAGGGTTCTACGAGCAGTACTTC.

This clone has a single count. The CDR3 bases are TGTGCCAGCAGCTTGGGGGCACAAGGCAACGTAGCCCAGCATTTT. Protein sequence: CASSLGAQGNVAQHF. J is TRBJ1-5 and V is TRBV5-6; D gene uncertain. The CDR3 runs to 15 residues. CDR1 is SGHDT and CDR2 is YYEEEE in the germline V gene. V shed 0 bases and J shed 11 bases, with 18 bases lying between them.

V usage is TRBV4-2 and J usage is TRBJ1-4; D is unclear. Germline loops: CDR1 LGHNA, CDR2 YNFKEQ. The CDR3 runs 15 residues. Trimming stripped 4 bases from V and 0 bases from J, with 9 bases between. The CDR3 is CASSPRIATNEKLFF. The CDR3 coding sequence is TGTGCCAGCAGCCCTAGGATTGCAACTAATGAAAAACTGTTTTTT.

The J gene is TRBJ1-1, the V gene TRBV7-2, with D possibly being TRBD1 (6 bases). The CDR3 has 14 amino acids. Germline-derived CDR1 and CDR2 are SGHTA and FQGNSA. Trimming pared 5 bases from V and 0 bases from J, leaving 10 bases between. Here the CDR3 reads CASSPGELNTEAFF. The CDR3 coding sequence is TGTGCCAGCAGCCCAGGGGAGTTGAACACTGAAGCTTTCTTT. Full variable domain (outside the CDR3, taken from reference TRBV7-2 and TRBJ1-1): GAGVSQSPSNKVTEKGKDVELRCDPISGHTALYWYRQSLGQGLEFLIYFQGNSAPDKSGLPSDRFSAERTGGSVSTLTIQRTQQEDSAVYLCASSPGELNTEAFFGQGTRLTVV.

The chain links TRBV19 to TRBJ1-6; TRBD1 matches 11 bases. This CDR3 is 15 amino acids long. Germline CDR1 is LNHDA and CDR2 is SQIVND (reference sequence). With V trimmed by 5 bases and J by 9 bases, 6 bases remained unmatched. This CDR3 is CASSLTGTGGSPLHF. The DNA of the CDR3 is TGTGCCAGTAGTTTGACCGGGACAGGGGGTTCACCCCTCCACTTT.

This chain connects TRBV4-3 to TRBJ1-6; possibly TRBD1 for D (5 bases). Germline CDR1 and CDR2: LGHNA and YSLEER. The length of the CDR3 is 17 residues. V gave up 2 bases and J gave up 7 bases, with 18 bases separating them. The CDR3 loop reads CASSQSPWGVENSPLHF. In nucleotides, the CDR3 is TGCGCCAGCAGCCAAAGCCCTTGGGGGGTGGAGAATTCACCCCTCCACTTT.

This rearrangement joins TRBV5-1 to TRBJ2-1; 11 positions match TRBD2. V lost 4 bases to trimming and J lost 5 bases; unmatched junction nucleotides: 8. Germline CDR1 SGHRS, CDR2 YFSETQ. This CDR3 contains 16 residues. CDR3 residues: CASSLQLAGANNEQFF. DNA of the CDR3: TGCGCCAGCAGCCTTCAACTAGCGGGAGCCAACAATGAGCAGTTCTTC.

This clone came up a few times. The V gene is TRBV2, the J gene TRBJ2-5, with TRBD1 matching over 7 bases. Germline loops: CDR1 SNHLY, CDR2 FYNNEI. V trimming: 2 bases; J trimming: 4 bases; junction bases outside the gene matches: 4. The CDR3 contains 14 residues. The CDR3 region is CASSEPRQGETQYF. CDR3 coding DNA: TGTGCCAGCAGTGAACCGAGACAGGGAGAGACCCAGTACTTC.

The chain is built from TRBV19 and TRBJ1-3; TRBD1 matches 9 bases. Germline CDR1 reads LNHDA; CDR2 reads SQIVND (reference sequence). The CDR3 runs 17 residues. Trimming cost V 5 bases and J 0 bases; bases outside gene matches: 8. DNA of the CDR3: TGTGCCAGTAGTTTACGGACAGGGGCTATCTCTGGAAACACCATATATTTT. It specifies CASSLRTGAISGNTIYF.

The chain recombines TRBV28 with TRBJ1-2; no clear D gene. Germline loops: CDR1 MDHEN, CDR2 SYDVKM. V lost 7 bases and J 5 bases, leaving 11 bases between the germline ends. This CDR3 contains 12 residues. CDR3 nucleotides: TGTGCCAGCAAAAACACGGGATATGGCTACACCTTC. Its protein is CASKNTGYGYTF.

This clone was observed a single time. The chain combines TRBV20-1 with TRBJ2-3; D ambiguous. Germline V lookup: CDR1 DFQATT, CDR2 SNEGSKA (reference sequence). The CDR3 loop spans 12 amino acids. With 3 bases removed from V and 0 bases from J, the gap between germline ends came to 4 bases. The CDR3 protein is CSASPSTDTQYF. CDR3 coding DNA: TGCAGTGCTAGTCCTAGCACAGATACGCAGTATTTT.

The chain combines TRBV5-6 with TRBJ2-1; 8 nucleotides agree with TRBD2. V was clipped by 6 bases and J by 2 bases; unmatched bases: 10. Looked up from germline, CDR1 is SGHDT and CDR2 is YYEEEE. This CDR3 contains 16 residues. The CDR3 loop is CASTSPGGRAYNEQFF. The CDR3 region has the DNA TGTGCCAGCACCTCCCCGGGAGGGAGGGCCTACAATGAGCAGTTCTTC.

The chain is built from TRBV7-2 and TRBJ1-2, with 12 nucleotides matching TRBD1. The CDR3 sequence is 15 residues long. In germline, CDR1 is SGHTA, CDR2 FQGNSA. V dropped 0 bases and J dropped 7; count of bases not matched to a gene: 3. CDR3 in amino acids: CASSLAGTGGFGYTF. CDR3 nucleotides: TGTGCCAGCAGCTTAGCGGGGACAGGGGGCTTTGGCTACACCTTC.

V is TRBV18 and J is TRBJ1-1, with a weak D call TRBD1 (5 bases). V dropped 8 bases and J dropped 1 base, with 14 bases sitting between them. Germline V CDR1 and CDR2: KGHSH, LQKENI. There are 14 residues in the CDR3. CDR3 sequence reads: CASVRGRSNTEAFF. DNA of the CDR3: TGTGCCAGCGTAAGGGGCAGGTCGAACACTGAAGCTTTCTTT.

DNA for the CDR3: TGTGCCAGCAGTAAAACCGGACAGGGACAAGAGACCCAGTACTTC. Translation: CASSKTGQGQETQYF. This chain connects TRBV7-9 to TRBJ2-5; 8 positions agree with TRBD1. The CDR3 loop spans 15 amino acids. Germline V CDR1 and CDR2: SEHNR, FQNEAQ (reference sequence). J was trimmed by 2 bases and V by 6 bases; bases with no gene match: 8.

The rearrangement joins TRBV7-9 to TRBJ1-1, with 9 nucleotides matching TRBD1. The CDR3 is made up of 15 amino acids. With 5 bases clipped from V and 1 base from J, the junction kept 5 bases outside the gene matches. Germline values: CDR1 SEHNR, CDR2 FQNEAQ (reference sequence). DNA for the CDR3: TGTGCCAGCAGCAAGGGACAGGGAGAGAACACTGAAGCTTTCTTT. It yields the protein CASSKGQGENTEAFF.

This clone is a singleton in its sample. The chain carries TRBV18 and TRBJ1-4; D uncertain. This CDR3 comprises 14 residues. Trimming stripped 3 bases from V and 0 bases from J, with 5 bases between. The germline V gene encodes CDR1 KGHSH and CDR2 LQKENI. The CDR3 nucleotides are TGTGCCAGCTCACCTTCCACAACTAATGAAAAACTGTTTTTT. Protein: CASSPSTTNEKLFF.

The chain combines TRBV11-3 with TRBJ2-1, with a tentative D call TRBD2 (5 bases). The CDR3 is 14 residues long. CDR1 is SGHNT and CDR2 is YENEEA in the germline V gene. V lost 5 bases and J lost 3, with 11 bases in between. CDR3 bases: TGTGCCAGCAGCCCGGGTGGAGGCTACAATGAGCAGTTCTTC. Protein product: CASSPGGGYNEQFF.

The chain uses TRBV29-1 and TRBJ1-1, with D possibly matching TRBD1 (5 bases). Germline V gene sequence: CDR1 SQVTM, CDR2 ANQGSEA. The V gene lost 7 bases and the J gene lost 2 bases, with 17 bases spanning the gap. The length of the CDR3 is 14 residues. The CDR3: CSAGRGGANTEAFF. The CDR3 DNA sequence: TGCAGCGCCGGGAGGGGTGGGGCAAACACTGAAGCTTTCTTT.

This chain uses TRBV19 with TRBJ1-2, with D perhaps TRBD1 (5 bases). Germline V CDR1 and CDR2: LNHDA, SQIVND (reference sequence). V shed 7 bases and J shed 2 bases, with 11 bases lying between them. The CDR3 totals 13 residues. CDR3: CASNNRNNYGYTF. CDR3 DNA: TGTGCCAGTAATAACAGGAACAACTATGGCTACACCTTC.

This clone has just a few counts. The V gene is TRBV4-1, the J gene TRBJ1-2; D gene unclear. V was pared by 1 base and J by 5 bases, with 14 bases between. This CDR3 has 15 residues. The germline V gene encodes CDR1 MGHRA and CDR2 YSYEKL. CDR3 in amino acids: CASSQATGLQYGYTF. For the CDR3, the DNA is TGCGCCAGCAGCCAAGCAACGGGGTTGCAGTATGGCTACACCTTC.

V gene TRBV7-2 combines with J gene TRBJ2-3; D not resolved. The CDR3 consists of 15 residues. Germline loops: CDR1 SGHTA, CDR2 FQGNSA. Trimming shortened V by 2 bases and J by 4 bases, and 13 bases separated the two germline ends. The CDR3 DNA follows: TGTGCCAGCAGCTTATTTGACTCCCGGGCAGATACGCAGTATTTT. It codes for CASSLFDSRADTQYF.

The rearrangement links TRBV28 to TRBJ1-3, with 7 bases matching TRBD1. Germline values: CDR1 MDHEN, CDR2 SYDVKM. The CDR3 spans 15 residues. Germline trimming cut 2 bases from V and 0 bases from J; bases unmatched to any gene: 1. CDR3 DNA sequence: TGTGCCAGCAGTTTAGGGACAGCCTCTGGAAACACCATATATTTT. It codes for CASSLGTASGNTIYF. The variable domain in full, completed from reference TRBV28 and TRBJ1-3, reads DVKVTQSSRYLVKRTGEKVFLECVQDMDHENMFWYRQDPGLGLRLIYFSYDVKMKEKGDIPEGYSVSREKKERFSLILESASTNQTSMYLCASSLGTASGNTIYFGEGSWLTVV.